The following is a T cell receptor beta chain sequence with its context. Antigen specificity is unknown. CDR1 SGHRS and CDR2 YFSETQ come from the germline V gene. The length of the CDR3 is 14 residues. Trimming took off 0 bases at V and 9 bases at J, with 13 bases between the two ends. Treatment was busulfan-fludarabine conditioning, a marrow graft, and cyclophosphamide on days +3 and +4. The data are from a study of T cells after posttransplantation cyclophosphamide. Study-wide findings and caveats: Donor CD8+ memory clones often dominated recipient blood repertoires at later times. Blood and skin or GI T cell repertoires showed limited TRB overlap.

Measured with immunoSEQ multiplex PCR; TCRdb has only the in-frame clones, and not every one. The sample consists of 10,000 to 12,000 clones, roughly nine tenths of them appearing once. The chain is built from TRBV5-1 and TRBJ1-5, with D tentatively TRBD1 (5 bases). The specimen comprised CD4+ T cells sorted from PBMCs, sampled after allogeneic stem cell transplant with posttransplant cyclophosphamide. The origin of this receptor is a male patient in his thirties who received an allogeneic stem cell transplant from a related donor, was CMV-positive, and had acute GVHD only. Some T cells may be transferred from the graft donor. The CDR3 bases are TGCGCCAGCAGCTTGGGGCAGGGTGGAAGGCCCCAGCATTTT. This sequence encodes CASSLGQGGRPQHF.